This record concerns one T cell receptor (beta chain) sequence. Authors' methods: Quantification of nucleated cells was approximated via reference gene primer amplification. Using immunoSEQ multiplex PCR, the repertoire was profiled, and TCRdb retains in-frame clones only, with some absent. D and trimming were read from the DNA, whereas the V and J calls and clone size are those reported in that table. The table records around 100,000 clones, more than 75% of them present only once. These data are taken from a study of blood T cell repertoires in COVID-19. The ends lost 4 bases at V and 7 bases at J; junction bases unmatched: 12. This CDR3 spans 17 amino acids. The germline CDR1 and CDR2 sequences are LGHNT and FRNRAP.

The receptor was derived from a human donor in a cohort sampled during active COVID-19. Sequencing was carried out using peripheral blood. The genes are TRBV12-5 and TRBJ2-1, with 11 bases identical to TRBD2. CDR3 nucleotides: TGTGCTAGTGGTTCGAGTGGGCTAGCGGGGGGTTCGAATGAGCAGTTCTTC. It encodes CASGSSGLAGGSNEQFF.